The TCR beta chain described here comes from a study of OX40 agonist ivuxolimab in advanced cancers. For the study at large: Averaging 60 years in age, with a range of about 23 to 79, the cohort was 82.7% male.

Autoimmune disease history or systemic immunosuppression was exclusionary. For this clone: What it binds is not known.

Points from the study as a whole: Among expanded peripheral T cells, antigen specificity went undetermined.

Data came from immunoSEQ multiplex PCR; TCRdb stores just in-frame clones and leaves some out. Of tens of thousands of clones listed, 90% to 95% are singletons. The sample in question was CD4+ or CD8+ T cells sorted from blood, obtained in a trial of the OX40 agonist ivuxolimab. The TCR originated in an adult with an advanced solid tumor such as melanoma, head and neck, liver or kidney cancer.

The CDR3 DNA reads TGTGCCACCAGCAGAGGCGGGACTAGCGGGGGGTTCAGCACAGATACGCAGTATTTT. Protein: CATSRGGTSGGFSTDTQYF. This rearrangement joins TRBV15 to TRBJ2-3; 15 bases are a match to TRBD2. After removal of 1 base from V and 0 bases from J, the junction contained 5 bases not matched to a gene. The germline V gene encodes CDR1 LNHNV and CDR2 YYDKDF (reference sequence). The CDR3 runs to 19 residues. Looking up the rest from reference TRBV15 and TRBJ2-3 gives the full variable domain: DAMVIQNPRYQVTQFGKPVTLSCSQTLNHNVMYWYQQKSSQAPKLLFHYYDKDFNNEADTPDNFQSRRPNTSFCFLDIRSPGLGDTAMYLCATSRGGTSGGFSTDTQYFGPGTRLTVL.